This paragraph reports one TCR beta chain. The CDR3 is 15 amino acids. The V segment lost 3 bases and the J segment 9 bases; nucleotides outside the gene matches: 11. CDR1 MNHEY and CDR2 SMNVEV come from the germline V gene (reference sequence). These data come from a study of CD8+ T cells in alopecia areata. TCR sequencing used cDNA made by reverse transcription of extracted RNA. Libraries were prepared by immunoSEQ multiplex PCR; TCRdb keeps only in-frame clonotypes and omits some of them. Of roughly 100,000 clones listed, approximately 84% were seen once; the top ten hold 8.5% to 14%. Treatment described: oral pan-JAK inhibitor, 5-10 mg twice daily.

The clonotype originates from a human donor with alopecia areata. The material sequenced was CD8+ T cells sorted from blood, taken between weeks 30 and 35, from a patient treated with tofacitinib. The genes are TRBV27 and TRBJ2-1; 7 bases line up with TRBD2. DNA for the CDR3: TGTGCCAGCAGTTTGGCTAGCGGACCCGAAGGTGAGCAGTTCTTC. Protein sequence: CASSLASGPEGEQFF.